The present T cell receptor (beta chain) was sequenced within a study of shared clonotypes between healthy human individuals. Genomic DNA (from each subset) was split evenly across several immunoSEQ plates. The method was immunoSEQ multiplex PCR; TCRdb's version includes in-frame clones alone and lacks a portion of them. This sample has hundreds of thousands of clones, with 90% to 95% found just once. Positively selected for CCR7, the CD45RO-negative cells used as naive CD8 cells excluded terminally differentiated effector memory CD45RA+ cells. The germline CDR1 and CDR2 sequences are MDHEN and SYDVKM. The CDR3 loop spans 14 amino acids. J was trimmed by 4 bases and V by 4 bases; bases with no gene match: 3.

Sequencing was carried out using naive CD8+ T cells sorted from blood. The TCR was taken from a woman in her 30s in good health. The chain is built from TRBV28 and TRBJ1-5; 8 positions agree with TRBD1. The CDR3 sequence is CASSSDRANQPQHF. The CDR3 nucleotides read TGTGCCAGCAGTTCGGACAGGGCGAATCAGCCCCAGCATTTT.